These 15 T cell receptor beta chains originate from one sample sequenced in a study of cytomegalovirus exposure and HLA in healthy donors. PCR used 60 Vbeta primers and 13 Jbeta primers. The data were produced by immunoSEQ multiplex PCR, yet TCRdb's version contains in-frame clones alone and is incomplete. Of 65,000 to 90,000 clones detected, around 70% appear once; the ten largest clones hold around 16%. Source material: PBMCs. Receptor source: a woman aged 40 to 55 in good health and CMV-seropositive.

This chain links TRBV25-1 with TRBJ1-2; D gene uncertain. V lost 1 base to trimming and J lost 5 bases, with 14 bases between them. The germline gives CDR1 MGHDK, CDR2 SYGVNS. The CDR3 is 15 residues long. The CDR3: CASSESLEDPYGYTF. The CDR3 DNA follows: TGTGCCAGCAGTGAATCTCTAGAAGACCCTTATGGCTACACCTTC.

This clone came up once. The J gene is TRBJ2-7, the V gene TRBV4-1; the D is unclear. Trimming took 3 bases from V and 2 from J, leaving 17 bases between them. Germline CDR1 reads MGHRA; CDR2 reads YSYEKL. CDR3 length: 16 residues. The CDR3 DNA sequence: TGCGCCAGCAGCCACACCCAGGCAGGCAGCACCTACGAGCAGTACTTC. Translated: CASSHTQAGSTYEQYF.

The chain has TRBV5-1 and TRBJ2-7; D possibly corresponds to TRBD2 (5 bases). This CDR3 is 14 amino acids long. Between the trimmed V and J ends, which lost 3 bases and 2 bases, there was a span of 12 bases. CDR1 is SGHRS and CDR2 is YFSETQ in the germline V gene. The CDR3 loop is CASSSGVPTYEQYF. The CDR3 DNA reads TGCGCCAGCAGCTCCGGGGTACCAACCTACGAGCAGTACTTC.

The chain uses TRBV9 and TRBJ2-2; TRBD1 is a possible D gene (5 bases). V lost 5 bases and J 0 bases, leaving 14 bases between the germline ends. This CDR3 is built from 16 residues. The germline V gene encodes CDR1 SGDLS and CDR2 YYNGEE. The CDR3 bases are TGTGCCAGCAGTCGCCTTGGGGCAACGAACACCGGGGAGCTGTTTTTT. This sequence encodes CASSRLGATNTGELFF.

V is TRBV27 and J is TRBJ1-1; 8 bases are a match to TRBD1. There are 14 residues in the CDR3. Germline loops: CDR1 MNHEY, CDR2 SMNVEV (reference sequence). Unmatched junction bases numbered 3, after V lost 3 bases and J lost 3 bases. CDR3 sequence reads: CASSFGTGHTEAFF. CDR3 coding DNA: TGTGCCAGCAGTTTCGGGACAGGTCACACTGAAGCTTTCTTT.

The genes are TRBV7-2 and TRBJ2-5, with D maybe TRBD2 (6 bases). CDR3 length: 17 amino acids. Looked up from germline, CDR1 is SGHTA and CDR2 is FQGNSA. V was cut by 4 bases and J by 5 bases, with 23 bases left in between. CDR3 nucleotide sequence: TGTGCCAGCAGCTATTCGGCGGGTAGCAGTGGGGGGGAGACCCAGTACTTC. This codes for CASSYSAGSSGGETQYF.

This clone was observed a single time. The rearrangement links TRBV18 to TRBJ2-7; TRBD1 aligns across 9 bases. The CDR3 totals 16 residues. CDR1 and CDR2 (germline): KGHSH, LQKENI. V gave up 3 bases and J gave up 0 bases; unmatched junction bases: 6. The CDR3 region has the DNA TGTGCCAGCTCACCCATGGGACAGGGAAGCTCCTACGAGCAGTACTTC. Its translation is CASSPMGQGSSYEQYF.

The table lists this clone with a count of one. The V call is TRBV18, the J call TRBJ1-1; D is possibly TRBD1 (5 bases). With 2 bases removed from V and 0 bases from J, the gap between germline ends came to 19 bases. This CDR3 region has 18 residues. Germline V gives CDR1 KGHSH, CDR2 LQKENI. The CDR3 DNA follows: TGTGCCAGCTCACCAGCTACAGGTTCGCGAAAGATGAACACTGAAGCTTTCTTT. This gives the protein CASSPATGSRKMNTEAFF. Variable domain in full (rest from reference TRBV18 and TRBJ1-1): NAGVMQNPRHLVRRRGQEARLRCSPMKGHSHVYWYRQLPEEGLKFMVYLQKENIIDESGMPKERFSAEFPKEGPSILRIQQVVRGDSAAYFCASSPATGSRKMNTEAFFGQGTRLTVV.

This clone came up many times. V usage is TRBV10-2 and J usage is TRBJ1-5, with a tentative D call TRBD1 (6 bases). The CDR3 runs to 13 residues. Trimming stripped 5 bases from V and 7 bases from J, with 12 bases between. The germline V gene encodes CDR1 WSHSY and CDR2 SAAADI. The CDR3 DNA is TGCGCCAGCAGTCAGGGGCTCGGGCAGCCCCAGCATTTT. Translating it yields CASSQGLGQPQHF.

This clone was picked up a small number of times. CDR3 amino acids: CASSQIAGTSGGILYF. For the CDR3, the DNA is TGTGCCAGCAGCCAGATCGCCGGGACTAGCGGGGGTATCTTATACTTC. This chain links TRBV7-2 with TRBJ2-5, with 14 positions matching TRBD2. Trimming cost V 5 bases and J 14 bases; bases outside gene matches: 16. The length of the CDR3 is 16 residues. The germline V gene encodes CDR1 SGHTA and CDR2 FQGNSA.

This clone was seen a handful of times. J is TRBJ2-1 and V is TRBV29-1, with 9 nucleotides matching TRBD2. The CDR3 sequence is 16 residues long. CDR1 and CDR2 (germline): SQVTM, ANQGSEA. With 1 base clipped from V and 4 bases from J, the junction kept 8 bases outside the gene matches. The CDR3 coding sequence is TGCAGCGTTGAAGGAGGAGTAGCGGGGGCGTACAATGAGCAGTTCTTC. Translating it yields CSVEGGVAGAYNEQFF.

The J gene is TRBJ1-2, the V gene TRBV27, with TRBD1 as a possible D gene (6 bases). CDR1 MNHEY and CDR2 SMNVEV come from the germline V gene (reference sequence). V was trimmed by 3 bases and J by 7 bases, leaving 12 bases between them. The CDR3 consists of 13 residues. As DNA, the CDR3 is TGTGCCAGCAGTTTGGACAGATTCCGTGGCTACACCTTC. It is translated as CASSLDRFRGYTF.

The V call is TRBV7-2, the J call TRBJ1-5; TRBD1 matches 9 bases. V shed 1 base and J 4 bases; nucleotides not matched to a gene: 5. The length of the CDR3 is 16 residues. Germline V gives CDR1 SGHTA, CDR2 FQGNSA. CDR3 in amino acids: CASSLEGTGWNQPQHF. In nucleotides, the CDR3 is TGTGCCAGCAGCTTAGAGGGGACAGGGTGGAATCAGCCCCAGCATTTT. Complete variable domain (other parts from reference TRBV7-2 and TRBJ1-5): GAGVSQSPSNKVTEKGKDVELRCDPISGHTALYWYRQSLGQGLEFLIYFQGNSAPDKSGLPSDRFSAERTGGSVSTLTIQRTQQEDSAVYLCASSLEGTGWNQPQHFGDGTRLSIL.

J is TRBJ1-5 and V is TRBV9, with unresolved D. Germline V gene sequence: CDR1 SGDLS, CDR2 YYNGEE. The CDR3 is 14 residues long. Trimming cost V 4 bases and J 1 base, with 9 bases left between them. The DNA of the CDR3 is TGTGCCAGCAGCTTTACAGCAAGCAATCAGCCCCAGCATTTT. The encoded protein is CASSFTASNQPQHF.

The CDR3 reads CASSQDLATTSSYEQYF. The CDR3 nucleotides read TGCGCCAGCAGCCAAGATTTGGCCACCACTAGCTCCTACGAGCAGTACTTC. The V and J genes are TRBV4-3 and TRBJ2-7; TRBD2 is a possible D gene (5 bases). CDR3 length equals 17 residues. Germline assignment: CDR1 LGHNA and CDR2 YSLEER. The V end lost 0 bases, the J end lost 0 bases, and 15 bases lay between the germline ends.